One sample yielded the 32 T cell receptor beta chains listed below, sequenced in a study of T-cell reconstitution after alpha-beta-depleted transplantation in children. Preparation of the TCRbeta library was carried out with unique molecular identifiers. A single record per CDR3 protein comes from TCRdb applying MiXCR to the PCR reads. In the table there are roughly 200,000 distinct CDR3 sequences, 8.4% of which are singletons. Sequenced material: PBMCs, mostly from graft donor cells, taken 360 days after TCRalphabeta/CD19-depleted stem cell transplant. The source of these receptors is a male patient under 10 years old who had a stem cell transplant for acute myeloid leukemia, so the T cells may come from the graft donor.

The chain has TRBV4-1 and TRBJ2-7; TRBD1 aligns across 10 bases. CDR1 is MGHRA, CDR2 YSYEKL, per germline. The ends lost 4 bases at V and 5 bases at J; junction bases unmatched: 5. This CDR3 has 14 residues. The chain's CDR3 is CASSRGQGMNEQYF. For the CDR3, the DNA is TGCGCCAGCAGCCGGGGACAGGGGATGAACGAGCAGTACTTC.

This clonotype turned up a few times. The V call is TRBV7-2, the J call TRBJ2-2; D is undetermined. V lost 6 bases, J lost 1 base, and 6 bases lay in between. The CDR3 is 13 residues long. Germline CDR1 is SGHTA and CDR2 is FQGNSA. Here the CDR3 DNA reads TGTGCCAGCAGATGGGTGAACACCGGGGAGCTGTTTTTT. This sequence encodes CASRWVNTGELFF.

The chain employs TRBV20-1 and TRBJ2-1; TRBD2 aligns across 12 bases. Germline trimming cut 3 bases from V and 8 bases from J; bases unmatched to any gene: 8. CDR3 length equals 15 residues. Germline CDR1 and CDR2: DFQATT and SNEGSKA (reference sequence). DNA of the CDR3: TGCAGTGCTAGTAAGACTAGCGGGAGTTGGGATGAGCAGTTCTTC. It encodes CSASKTSGSWDEQFF.

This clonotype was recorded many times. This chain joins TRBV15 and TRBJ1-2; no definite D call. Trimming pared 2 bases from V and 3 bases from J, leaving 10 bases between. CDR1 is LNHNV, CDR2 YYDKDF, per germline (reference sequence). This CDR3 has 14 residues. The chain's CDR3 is CATSRSTYDYGYTF. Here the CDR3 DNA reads TGTGCCACCAGCAGATCTACATACGACTATGGCTACACCTTC.

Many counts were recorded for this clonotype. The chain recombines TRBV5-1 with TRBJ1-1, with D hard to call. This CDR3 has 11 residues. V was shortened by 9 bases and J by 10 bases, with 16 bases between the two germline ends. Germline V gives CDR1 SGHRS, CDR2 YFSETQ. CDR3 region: CAIPGRSGAFF. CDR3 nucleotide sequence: TGCGCCATCCCAGGTCGGTCAGGAGCTTTCTTT. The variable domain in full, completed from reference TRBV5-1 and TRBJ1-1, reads KAGVTQTPRYLIKTRGQQVTLSCSPISGHRSVSWYQQTPGQGLQFLFEYFSETQRNKGNFPGRFSGRQFSNSRSEMNVSTLELGDSALYLCAIPGRSGAFFGQGTRLTVV.

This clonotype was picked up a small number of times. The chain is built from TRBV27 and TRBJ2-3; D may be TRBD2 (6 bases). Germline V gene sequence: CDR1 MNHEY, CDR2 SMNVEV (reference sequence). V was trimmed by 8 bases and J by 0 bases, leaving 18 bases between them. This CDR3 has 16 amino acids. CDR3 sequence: CASGGPLAGSTDTQYF. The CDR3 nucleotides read TGTGCCAGCGGTGGCCCCCTCGCGGGAAGCACAGATACGCAGTATTTT.

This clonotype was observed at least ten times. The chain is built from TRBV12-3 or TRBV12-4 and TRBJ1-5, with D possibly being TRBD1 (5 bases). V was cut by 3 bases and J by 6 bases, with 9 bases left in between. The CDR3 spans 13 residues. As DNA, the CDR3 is TGTGCCAGCAGTTTGACGAGGGGTCAGCCCCAGCATTTT. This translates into CASSLTRGQPQHF.

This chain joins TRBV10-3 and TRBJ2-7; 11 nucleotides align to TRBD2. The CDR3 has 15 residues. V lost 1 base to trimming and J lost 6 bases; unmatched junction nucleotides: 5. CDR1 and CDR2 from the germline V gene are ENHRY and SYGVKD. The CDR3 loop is CAISEWGTSGGEQYV. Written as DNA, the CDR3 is TGTGCCATCAGTGAGTGGGGGACTAGCGGCGGCGAGCAGTACGTC.

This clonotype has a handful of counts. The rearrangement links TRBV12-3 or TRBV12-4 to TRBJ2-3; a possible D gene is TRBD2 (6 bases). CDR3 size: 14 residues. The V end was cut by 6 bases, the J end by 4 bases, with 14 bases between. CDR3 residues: CASSLTSSPDTQYF. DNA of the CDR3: TGTGCCAGCAGCCTGACTAGTTCCCCAGATACGCAGTATTTT.

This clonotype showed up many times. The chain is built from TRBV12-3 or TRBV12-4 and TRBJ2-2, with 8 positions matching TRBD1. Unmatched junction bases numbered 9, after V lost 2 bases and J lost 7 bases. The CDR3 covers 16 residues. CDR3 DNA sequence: TGTGCCAGCAGTTTAAGGCCGACAGGGGATAACGGGGAGCTGTTTTTT. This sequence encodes CASSLRPTGDNGELFF.

The CDR3 DNA is TGTGCCAGTCGAGAGGCCAACGTCCTGACTTTC. As protein: CASREANVLTF. V gene TRBV13 combines with J gene TRBJ2-6; no clear D. This CDR3 is built from 11 residues. V was clipped by 9 bases and J by 6 bases, with 6 bases between them. Germline assignment: CDR1 PRHDT and CDR2 FYEKMQ (reference sequence).

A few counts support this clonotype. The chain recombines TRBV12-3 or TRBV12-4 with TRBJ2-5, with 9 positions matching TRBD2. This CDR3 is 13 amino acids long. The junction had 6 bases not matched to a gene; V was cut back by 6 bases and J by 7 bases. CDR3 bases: TGTGCCAGCAGGGGGACTAGCCTCGGGACCCAGTACTTC. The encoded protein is CASRGTSLGTQYF.

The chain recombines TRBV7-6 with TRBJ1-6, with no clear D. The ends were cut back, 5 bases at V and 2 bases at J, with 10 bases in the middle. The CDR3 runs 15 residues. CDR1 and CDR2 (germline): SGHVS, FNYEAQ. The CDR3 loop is CASSGSQAYNSPLHF. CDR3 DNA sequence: TGTGCCAGCAGCGGGTCTCAGGCCTATAATTCACCCCTCCACTTT.

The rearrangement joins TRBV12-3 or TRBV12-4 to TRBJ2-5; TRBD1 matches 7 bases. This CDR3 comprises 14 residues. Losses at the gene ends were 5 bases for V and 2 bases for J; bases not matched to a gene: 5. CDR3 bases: TGTGCCAGCAGTCCCCTGGACAGGCAAGAGACCCAGTACTTC. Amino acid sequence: CASSPLDRQETQYF.

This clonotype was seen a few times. The CDR3 DNA sequence: TGTGCCAGCAGTACGGACGGCCGAGAAGCTTTCTTT. Its translation is CASSTDGREAFF. The chain uses TRBV6-5 and TRBJ1-1, with D uncertain. The CDR3 totals 12 residues. Germline CDR1 reads MNHEY; CDR2 reads SVGAGI. Deletions cut 5 bases from V and 8 bases from J, with 12 bases between.

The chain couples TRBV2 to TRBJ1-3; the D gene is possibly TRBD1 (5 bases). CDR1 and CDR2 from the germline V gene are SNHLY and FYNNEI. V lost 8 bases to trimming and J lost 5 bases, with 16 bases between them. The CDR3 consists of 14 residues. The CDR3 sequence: CASLVDRFRNTIYF. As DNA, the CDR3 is TGTGCCAGCTTGGTCGACAGATTCAGAAACACCATATATTTT.

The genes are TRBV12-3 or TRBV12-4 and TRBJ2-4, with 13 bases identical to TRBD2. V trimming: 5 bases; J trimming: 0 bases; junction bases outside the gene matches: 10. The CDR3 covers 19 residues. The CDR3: CASSRTSGGTNLAKNIQYF. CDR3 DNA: TGTGCCAGCAGTCGGACTAGCGGGGGAACTAACCTAGCCAAAAACATTCAGTACTTC.

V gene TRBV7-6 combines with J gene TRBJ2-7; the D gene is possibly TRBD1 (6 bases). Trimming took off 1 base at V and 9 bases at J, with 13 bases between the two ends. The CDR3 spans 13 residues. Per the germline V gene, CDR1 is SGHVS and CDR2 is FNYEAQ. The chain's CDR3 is CASSLDFGGSQYF. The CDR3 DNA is TGTGCCAGCAGCTTAGACTTTGGGGGCTCGCAGTACTTC.

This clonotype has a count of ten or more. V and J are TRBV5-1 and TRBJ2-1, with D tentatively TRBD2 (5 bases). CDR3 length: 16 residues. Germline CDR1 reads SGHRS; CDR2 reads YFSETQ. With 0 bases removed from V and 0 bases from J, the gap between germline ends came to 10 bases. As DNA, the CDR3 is TGCGCCAGCAGCTTGGGGGGAGTTACCTCCTACAATGAGCAGTTCTTC. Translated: CASSLGGVTSYNEQFF. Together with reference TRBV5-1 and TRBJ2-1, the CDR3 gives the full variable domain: KAGVTQTPRYLIKTRGQQVTLSCSPISGHRSVSWYQQTPGQGLQFLFEYFSETQRNKGNFPGRFSGRQFSNSRSEMNVSTLELGDSALYLCASSLGGVTSYNEQFFGPGTRLTVL.

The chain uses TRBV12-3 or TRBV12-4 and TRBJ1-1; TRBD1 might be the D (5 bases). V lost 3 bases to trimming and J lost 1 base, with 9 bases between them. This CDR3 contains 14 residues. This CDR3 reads CASSFRAGNTEAFF. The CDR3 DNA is TGTGCCAGCAGTTTCAGGGCAGGGAACACTGAAGCTTTCTTT.

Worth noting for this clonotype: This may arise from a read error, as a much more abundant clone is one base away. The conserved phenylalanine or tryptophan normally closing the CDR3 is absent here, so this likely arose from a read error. The CDR3 DNA follows: TGCGCCAGCAGCCACGGCAGGGGACTAGCCGGGGATACGCAGTATTAT. Translating it yields CASSHGRGLAGDTQYY. The chain links TRBV4-3 to TRBJ2-3; 9 bases are a match to TRBD2. J lost 6 bases, V lost 3 bases, and 10 bases had no gene match. Germline CDR1 and CDR2: LGHNA and YSLEER. There are 16 residues in the CDR3.

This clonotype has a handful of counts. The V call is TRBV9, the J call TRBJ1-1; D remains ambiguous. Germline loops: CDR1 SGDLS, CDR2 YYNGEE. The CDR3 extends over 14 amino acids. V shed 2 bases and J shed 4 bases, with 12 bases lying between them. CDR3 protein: CASSVGRRATEAFF. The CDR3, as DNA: TGTGCCAGCAGCGTCGGACGGCGGGCCACTGAAGCTTTCTTT.

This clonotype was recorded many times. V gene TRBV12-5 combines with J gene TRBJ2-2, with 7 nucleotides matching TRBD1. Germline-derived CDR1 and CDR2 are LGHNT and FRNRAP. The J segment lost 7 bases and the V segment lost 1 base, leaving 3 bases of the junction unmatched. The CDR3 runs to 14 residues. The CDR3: CASGLGQGNGELFF. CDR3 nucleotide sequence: TGTGCTAGTGGTTTGGGACAGGGTAACGGGGAGCTGTTTTTT.

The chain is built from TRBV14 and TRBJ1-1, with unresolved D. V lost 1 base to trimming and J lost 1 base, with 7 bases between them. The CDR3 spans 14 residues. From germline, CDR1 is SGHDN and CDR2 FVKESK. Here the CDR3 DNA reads TGTGCCAGCAGCCAAGTCAGGACGAACACTGAAGCTTTCTTT. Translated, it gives CASSQVRTNTEAFF.

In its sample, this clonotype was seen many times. The DNA for the CDR3 is TGTGCCCCCCACGGGGGGCGGACAGATACGCAGTATTTT. Translating gives CAPHGGRTDTQYF. The chain couples TRBV6-1 to TRBJ2-3; D possibly corresponds to TRBD2 (7 bases). The CDR3 length is 13 residues. The germline gives CDR1 MNHNS, CDR2 SASEGT. The V end lost 11 bases, the J end lost 3 bases, and 15 bases lay between the germline ends.

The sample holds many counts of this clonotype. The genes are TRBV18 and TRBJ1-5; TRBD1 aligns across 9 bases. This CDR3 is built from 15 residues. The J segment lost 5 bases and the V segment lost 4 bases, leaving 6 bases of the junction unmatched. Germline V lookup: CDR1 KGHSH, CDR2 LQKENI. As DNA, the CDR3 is TGTGCCAGCTCACTTGGGACAGGGAGTGATCAGCCCCAGCATTTT. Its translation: CASSLGTGSDQPQHF.

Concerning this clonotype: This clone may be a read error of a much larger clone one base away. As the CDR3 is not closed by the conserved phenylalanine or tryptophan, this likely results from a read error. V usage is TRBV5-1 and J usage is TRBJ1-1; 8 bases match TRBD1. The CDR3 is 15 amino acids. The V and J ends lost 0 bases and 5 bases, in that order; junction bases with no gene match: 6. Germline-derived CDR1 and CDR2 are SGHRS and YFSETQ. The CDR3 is CASSLDGRGRTEAFS. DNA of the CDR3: TGCGCCAGCAGCTTGGATGGCAGGGGGCGGACTGAAGCTTTCTCT.

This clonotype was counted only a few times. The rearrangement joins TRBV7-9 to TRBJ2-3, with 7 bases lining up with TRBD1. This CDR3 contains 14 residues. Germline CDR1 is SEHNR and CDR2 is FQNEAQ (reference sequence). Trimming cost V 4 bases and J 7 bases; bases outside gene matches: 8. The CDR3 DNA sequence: TGTGCCAGCAGCTCGGGACAGCAGTTCAATACGCAGTATTTT. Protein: CASSSGQQFNTQYF.

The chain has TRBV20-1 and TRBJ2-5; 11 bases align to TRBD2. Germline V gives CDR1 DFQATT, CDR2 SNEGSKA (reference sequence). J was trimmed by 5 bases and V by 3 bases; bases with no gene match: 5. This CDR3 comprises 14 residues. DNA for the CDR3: TGCAGTGCTAGCGGTAGCGGGAGGGATGAGACCCAGTACTTC. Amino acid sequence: CSASGSGRDETQYF.

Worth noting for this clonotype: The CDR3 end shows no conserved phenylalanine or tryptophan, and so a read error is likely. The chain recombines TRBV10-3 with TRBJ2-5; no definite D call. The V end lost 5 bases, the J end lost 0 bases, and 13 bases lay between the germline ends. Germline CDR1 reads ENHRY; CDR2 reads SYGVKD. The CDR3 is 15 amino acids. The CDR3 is CAISHLPDHQETQYY. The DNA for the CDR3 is TGTGCCATCAGTCATTTACCTGACCACCAAGAGACCCAGTACTAC.

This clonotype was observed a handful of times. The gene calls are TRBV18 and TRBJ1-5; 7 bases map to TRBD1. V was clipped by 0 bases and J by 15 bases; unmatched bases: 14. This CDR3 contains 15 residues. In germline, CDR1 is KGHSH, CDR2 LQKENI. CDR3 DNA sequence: TGTGCCAGCTCACCACCGTCCCTCAGGGGGACTCCCACGCATTTT. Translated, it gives CASSPPSLRGTPTHF.

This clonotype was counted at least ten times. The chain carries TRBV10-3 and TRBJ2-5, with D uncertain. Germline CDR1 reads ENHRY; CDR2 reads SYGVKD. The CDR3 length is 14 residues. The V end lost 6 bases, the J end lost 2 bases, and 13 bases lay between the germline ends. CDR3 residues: CAIRATSLQETQYF. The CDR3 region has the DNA TGTGCCATCAGAGCGACGAGCCTTCAAGAGACCCAGTACTTC.